The 24 T cell receptor beta chains below were found in one sample sequenced in a study of OX40 agonist ivuxolimab in advanced cancers. Repertoires were generated with immunoSEQ multiplex PCR, while TCRdb's copy carries only in-frame clones and drops some. The data hold roughly 64,000 clones, with around 83% observed a single time. Source: CD4+ or CD8+ T cells sorted from blood, taken in a trial of the OX40 agonist ivuxolimab. The source is an adult with an advanced solid tumor such as melanoma, head and neck, liver or kidney cancer.

The chain links TRBV14 to TRBJ2-2; 9 positions agree with TRBD2. J lost 3 bases, V lost 1 base, and 15 bases had no gene match. The CDR3 spans 20 residues. Germline V gives CDR1 SGHDN, CDR2 FVKESK. CDR3 protein: CASSQGAAGGPFFHTGELFF. The CDR3 coding sequence is TGTGCCAGCAGCCAAGGGGCCGCGGGAGGGCCTTTTTTTCACACCGGGGAGCTGTTTTTT.

This sequence joins TRBV9 and TRBJ2-7; 7 nucleotides line up with TRBD1. Trimming at V came to 2 bases and at J to 6 bases, leaving 14 bases not matched to a gene. This CDR3 is 16 amino acids long. CDR1 is SGDLS and CDR2 is YYNGEE in the germline V gene. The CDR3 region has the DNA TGTGCCAGCAGCGTGATCACAGGGGATGCCCACTCCGAGCAGTACTTC. It encodes CASSVITGDAHSEQYF.

This clone was found a few times. V gene TRBV5-1 combines with J gene TRBJ1-3; tentative D call: TRBD1 (5 bases). This CDR3 spans 16 amino acids. Germline V gives CDR1 SGHRS, CDR2 YFSETQ. Trimming left V 2 bases short and J 1 base short, with 13 bases between. CDR3 protein: CASSLTGETSGNTIYF. CDR3 sequence (DNA): TGCGCCAGCAGCTTAACGGGGGAAACTTCTGGAAACACCATATATTTT.

This chain joins TRBV7-3 and TRBJ1-1; D is uncertain. Germline V lookup: CDR1 SGHTA, CDR2 FQGTGA. This CDR3 has 14 amino acids. Trimming stripped 0 bases from V and 3 bases from J, with 8 bases between. CDR3 nucleotide sequence: TGTGCCAGCAGCTTAACCCCCTCCGACACTGAAGCTTTCTTT. Translation gives CASSLTPSDTEAFF.

This CDR3 reads CASSLELAGSYNEQFF. Written as DNA, the CDR3 is TGCGCCAGCAGCTTGGAGCTAGCGGGTTCCTACAATGAGCAGTTCTTC. The chain recombines TRBV5-1 with TRBJ2-1, with TRBD2 matching 8 bases. V trimming: 0 bases; J trimming: 1 base; junction bases outside the gene matches: 3. The CDR3 consists of 16 residues. Germline assignment: CDR1 SGHRS and CDR2 YFSETQ.

The chain recombines TRBV19 with TRBJ2-7, with 15 bases identical to TRBD2. The CDR3 is 17 amino acids. Losses at the gene ends were 5 bases for V and 9 bases for J; bases not matched to a gene: 14. Germline CDR1 reads LNHDA; CDR2 reads SQIVND (reference sequence). CDR3 residues: CASSPGTRTSGRAWQYF. The CDR3 bases are TGTGCCAGTAGTCCCGGAACCCGGACTAGCGGGAGGGCCTGGCAGTACTTC.

The chain recombines TRBV6-1 with TRBJ1-5, with a weak D call TRBD1 (5 bases). The CDR3 contains 13 residues. Trimming took off 8 bases at V and 6 bases at J, with 14 bases between the two ends. Germline-derived CDR1 and CDR2 are MNHNS and SASEGT. The DNA of the CDR3 is TGTGCCAGCGATACAGGTCAAGGTCAGCCCCAGCATTTT. This translates into CASDTGQGQPQHF.

The CDR3 DNA reads as TGTGCCAGCAGTGATTTTGGGACTAGCGGGAGAGGGAGCAAAAACATTCAGTACTTC. Its protein is CASSDFGTSGRGSKNIQYF. This rearrangement joins TRBV6-1 to TRBJ2-4, with TRBD2 identical over 14 bases. The CDR3 is 19 amino acids. The trim removed 3 bases at V and 3 bases at J, leaving 10 bases unmatched. The germline V gene has CDR1 MNHNS and CDR2 SASEGT.

V and J are TRBV30 and TRBJ1-3; D unclear. Deletions cut 0 bases from V and 0 bases from J, with 3 bases between. This CDR3 contains 13 residues. CDR1 is GTSNPN, CDR2 SVGIG, per germline (reference sequence). Here the CDR3 reads CAWSVASGNTIYF. In DNA, the CDR3 is TGTGCCTGGAGTGTGGCCTCTGGAAACACCATATATTTT.

This clone has just one count. This chain uses TRBV28 with TRBJ1-4; 7 bases align to TRBD1. Germline assignment: CDR1 MDHEN and CDR2 SYDVKM. CDR3 size: 16 residues. With V trimmed by 4 bases and J by 6 bases, 11 bases remained unmatched. CDR3 loop: CASSYGRQGIYEKLFF. The CDR3 nucleotides read TGTGCCAGCAGTTACGGTCGACAGGGAATTTATGAAAAACTGTTTTTT.

The rearrangement links TRBV7-2 to TRBJ2-3, with 8 positions matching TRBD2. This CDR3 has 15 amino acids. Trimming cost V 2 bases and J 4 bases; bases outside gene matches: 5. The germline gives CDR1 SGHTA, CDR2 FQGNSA. As DNA, the CDR3 is TGTGCCAGCAGCTTACTTACTAGCGGCGCAGATACGCAGTATTTT. The encoded protein is CASSLLTSGADTQYF.

The V and J genes are TRBV28 and TRBJ2-7; D is unresolved. The CDR3 totals 15 residues. Per germline, CDR1 MDHEN and CDR2 SYDVKM. The V and J ends lost 1 base and 8 bases respectively, with 18 bases between them. The CDR3 protein is CASSLSWGLLLKQYF. In nucleotides, the CDR3 is TGTGCCAGCAGTTTATCTTGGGGTCTTTTGTTGAAGCAGTACTTC.

This clone was recorded a few times. The genes are TRBV30 and TRBJ2-5, with TRBD2 matching over 9 bases. CDR1 GTSNPN and CDR2 SVGIG come from the germline V gene (reference sequence). V was clipped by 3 bases and J by 2 bases; unmatched bases: 7. This CDR3 spans 15 amino acids. The CDR3 nucleotides read TGTGCCTGGAGGTGGGGCGGGAGGGATCAAGAGACCCAGTACTTC. Translating gives CAWRWGGRDQETQYF.

This chain uses TRBV5-1 with TRBJ1-2; no definite D call. The CDR3 is 14 amino acids. The V gene's germline CDR1 is SGHRS and CDR2 YFSETQ. Trimming removed 4 bases from V and 8 bases from J, with 18 bases in between. The CDR3 sequence: CASSLRWSPGGYTF. CDR3 in DNA: TGCGCCAGCAGCCTACGGTGGAGTCCGGGGGGCTACACCTTC.

This chain uses TRBV30 with TRBJ2-3, with 11 bases that match TRBD2. Looked up from germline, CDR1 is GTSNPN and CDR2 is SVGIG (reference sequence). CDR3 size: 16 residues. V was pared by 1 base and J by 2 bases, with 5 bases of the junction left unmatched. The DNA of the CDR3 is TGTGCCTGGAGTGGAGGGACTAGCGGTACCACAGATACGCAGTATTTT. Encoded protein: CAWSGGTSGTTDTQYF.

The count of this clone is one. No DNA is shown, since the ends of the CDR3 on it are uncertain; the CDR3 is the one TCRdb lists. This chain uses TRBV5-8 with TRBJ1-5. Germline assignment: CDR1 SGHTS and CDR2 YDEGEE. The CDR3 region is 19 residues in length, termini included. The CDR3 spells CASSDRMTFGGQVNQPQHF.

The chain combines TRBV7-6 with TRBJ2-1; D may be TRBD1 (6 bases). The CDR3 is 14 amino acids. The germline V gene encodes CDR1 SGHVS and CDR2 FNYEAQ. The ends were cut back, 1 base at V and 5 bases at J, with 9 bases in the middle. The chain's CDR3 is CASSLGGQDNEQFF. The CDR3 coding sequence is TGTGCCAGCAGCTTAGGGGGGCAAGACAATGAGCAGTTCTTC.

The table lists this clone with a few counts. The chain is built from TRBV10-1 and TRBJ1-5; 9 nucleotides agree with TRBD1. Trimming removed 5 bases from V and 2 bases from J; junction bases left unmatched: 13. Looked up from germline, CDR1 is WNHNN and CDR2 is SYGVQD (reference sequence). This CDR3 region has 18 residues. The CDR3 region has the DNA TGCGCCAGCAGTCGTTCCGGGACAGGGCAAGAATGCAATCAGCCCCAGCATTTT. It translates to CASSRSGTGQECNQPQHF.

The gene calls are TRBV19 and TRBJ1-1; D possibly corresponds to TRBD1 (6 bases). Trimming stripped 5 bases from V and 4 bases from J, with 17 bases between. The germline V gene encodes CDR1 LNHDA and CDR2 SQIVND (reference sequence). The CDR3 is 15 amino acids. CDR3 region: CASSSIQGRGTEAFF. In nucleotides, the CDR3 is TGTGCCAGTAGTTCCATACAGGGTCGGGGCACTGAAGCTTTCTTT.

The rearrangement joins TRBV6-1 to TRBJ2-1; 13 bases agree with TRBD2. V trimming: 3 bases; J trimming: 14 bases; junction bases outside the gene matches: 10. This CDR3 region has 15 residues. Germline V gives CDR1 MNHNS, CDR2 SASEGT. The CDR3 spells CASSEDPTSGRAKFF. The CDR3 DNA is TGTGCCAGCAGTGAGGACCCTACTAGCGGGAGGGCCAAGTTCTTC.

V usage is TRBV16 and J usage is TRBJ2-3; D may be TRBD1 (6 bases). This CDR3 has 16 residues. CDR1 and CDR2 (germline): KGHSY, FQNENV. V lost 2 bases and J 0 bases, leaving 12 bases between the germline ends. The DNA of the CDR3 is TGTGCCAGCAGCCAACGGACAGCCACTAGCACAGATACGCAGTATTTT. Translating gives CASSQRTATSTDTQYF. Drawing the rest from reference TRBV16 and TRBJ2-3, the complete variable domain is GEEVAQTPKHLVRGEGQKAKLYCAPIKGHSYVFWYQQVLKNEFKFLISFQNENVFDETGMPKERFSAKCLPNSPCSLEIQATKLEDSAVYFCASSQRTATSTDTQYFGPGTRLTVL.

V gene TRBV9 combines with J gene TRBJ2-2; unclear D gene. With 2 bases removed from V and 5 bases from J, the gap between germline ends came to 13 bases. Germline-derived CDR1 and CDR2 are SGDLS and YYNGEE. This CDR3 spans 15 amino acids. CDR3 nucleotides: TGTGCCAGCAGCGTTACGGACGCAAGGACCGGGGAGCTGTTTTTT. This translates into CASSVTDARTGELFF.

This chain uses TRBV11-2 with TRBJ2-7; 10 nucleotides align to TRBD1. The CDR3 is made up of 14 amino acids. The V and J ends lost 5 bases and 3 bases, in that order; junction bases with no gene match: 4. Germline loops: CDR1 SGHAT, CDR2 FQNNGV. DNA of the CDR3: TGTGCCAGCAGCGAGGGACAGGGGTTCTACGAGCAGTACTTC. The encoded protein is CASSEGQGFYEQYF.

This clone came up a few times. This chain joins TRBV29-1 and TRBJ2-1; D tentatively fits TRBD1 or TRBD2 (5 bases each). The germline gives CDR1 SQVTM, CDR2 ANQGSEA. V gave up 1 base and J gave up 0 bases, with 16 bases separating them. This CDR3 has 17 amino acids. The CDR3 DNA sequence: TGCAGCGTTGAAGGTTTCGGGGACCAGAGCTCCTACAATGAGCAGTTCTTC. This encodes CSVEGFGDQSSYNEQFF.